One sample yielded the 22 T cell receptor beta chains listed below, sequenced in a study of blood T cell repertoires in COVID-19. Clones were sequenced by immunoSEQ multiplex PCR, and TCRdb holds only the in-frame ones, with some missing. The data contain 150,000 to 200,000 clones, approximately 88% of them singletons. Sequenced sample: PBMCs or T cells enriched from blood (not recorded which). These receptor sequences come from a woman aged 45 to 65 who had recovered from COVID-19.

The V call is TRBV27, the J call TRBJ2-3, with TRBD2 identical over 10 bases. The germline gives CDR1 MNHEY, CDR2 SMNVEV (reference sequence). With 6 bases clipped from V and 6 bases from J, the junction kept 15 bases outside the gene matches. This CDR3 contains 17 residues. CDR3 in amino acids: CASSRRERGGERDTQYF. The DNA for the CDR3 is TGTGCCAGCAGCCGCCGTGAGCGGGGGGGCGAAAGGGATACGCAGTATTTT.

The rearrangement uses TRBV5-1 and TRBJ2-1, with 7 bases identical to TRBD2. The CDR3 is made up of 13 amino acids. Germline V gene sequence: CDR1 SGHRS, CDR2 YFSETQ. The V segment lost 4 bases and the J segment 10 bases; nucleotides outside the gene matches: 8. The CDR3 DNA sequence: TGCGCCAGCAGCCAACAAGCGGGGCGGGAGCAGTTCTTC. Its protein product is CASSQQAGREQFF.

This rearrangement joins TRBV24-1 to TRBJ2-2, with D possibly TRBD1 on 5 matching bases. Germline values: CDR1 KGHDR, CDR2 SFDVKD. Trimming took 2 bases from V and 8 from J, leaving 5 bases between them. CDR3 length: 12 residues. CDR3 protein: CATSDWTGELFF. CDR3 in DNA: TGTGCCACCAGTGATTGGACAGGGGAGCTGTTTTTT.

This sequence joins TRBV21-1 and TRBJ1-4. TRBV21-1 is given as a pseudogene. The CDR3 is made up of 18 amino acids. The CDR3 region has the DNA TGTGCCAGCAGCAAAGACGAAACCCCGGTGACAACTAATGAAAAACTGTTTTTT. Protein sequence: CASSKDETPVTTNEKLFF.

The chain has TRBV10-3 and TRBJ1-3; unclear D gene. This CDR3 contains 13 residues. Germline V gene sequence: CDR1 ENHRY, CDR2 SYGVKD. Trimming took off 8 bases at V and 4 bases at J, with 12 bases between the two ends. CDR3 loop: CAIQRAPGNTIYF. The CDR3 bases are TGTGCCATCCAGCGGGCCCCGGGAAACACCATATATTTT.

The chain couples TRBV3-1 (or the pseudogene TRBV3-2) to TRBJ2-2, with 11 bases that match TRBD2. The germline gives CDR1 LGHDT, CDR2 YNNKEL (reference sequence). V gave up 1 base and J gave up 6 bases; unmatched junction bases: 4. The CDR3 spans 16 residues. This CDR3 reads CASSQGDSGGAGELFF. CDR3 bases: TGTGCCAGCAGCCAAGGCGATAGCGGGGGGGCCGGGGAGCTGTTTTTT.

In this sample, this clone turned up a few times. The chain has TRBV6-5 and TRBJ2-5, with a weak D call TRBD2 (6 bases). Germline CDR1 is MNHEY and CDR2 is SVGAGI. The CDR3 has 14 amino acids. Trimming took 7 bases from V and 1 from J, leaving 13 bases between them. The CDR3 DNA sequence: TGTGCCAGCAACCCCGGGGGAGGCCAAGAGACCCAGTACTTC. This sequence encodes CASNPGGGQETQYF.

This clone was found once. The genes are TRBV7-2 and TRBJ1-1; D unclear. The germline CDR1 and CDR2 sequences are SGHTA and FQGNSA. This CDR3 spans 12 amino acids. V shed 4 bases and J shed 5 bases, with 8 bases lying between them. The CDR3 bases are TGTGCCAGCAGCTCCTATCTAACTGAAGCTTTCTTT. It translates to CASSSYLTEAFF.

This chain joins TRBV5-1 and TRBJ1-4; the D is unclear. Germline V lookup: CDR1 SGHRS, CDR2 YFSETQ. This CDR3 region has 12 residues. Between the trimmed V and J ends, which lost 0 bases and 6 bases, there was a span of 3 bases. DNA for the CDR3: TGCGCCAGCAGCTTGGGGCATGAAAAACTGTTTTTT. Protein product: CASSLGHEKLFF.

This sequence joins TRBV11-3 and TRBJ2-6, with 11 bases lining up with TRBD1. The CDR3 has 19 residues. Germline values: CDR1 SGHNT, CDR2 YENEEA. J lost 4 bases, V lost 5 bases, and 13 bases had no gene match. CDR3 loop: CASSAPLGQGETGANVLTF. CDR3 in DNA: TGTGCCAGCAGCGCACCGTTGGGACAGGGGGAAACGGGGGCCAACGTCCTGACTTTC.

The rearrangement joins TRBV4-3 to TRBJ2-7, with D tentatively TRBD1 (6 bases). With 3 bases removed from V and 2 bases from J, the gap between germline ends came to 14 bases. The germline CDR1 and CDR2 sequences are LGHNA and YSLEER. CDR3 length: 15 amino acids. DNA of the CDR3: TGCGCCAGCAGCCACCTGGGACATCCGCCCTACGAGCAGTACTTC. Amino acids: CASSHLGHPPYEQYF.

This rearrangement joins TRBV7-3 to TRBJ1-4; 8 nucleotides match TRBD1. The V and J ends lost 8 bases and 7 bases, in that order; junction bases with no gene match: 6. This CDR3 spans 13 amino acids. CDR1 and CDR2 from the germline V gene are SGHTA and FQGTGA. For the CDR3, the DNA is TGTGCCAGCTCCGCCGACAGGGGTGAAAAACTGTTTTTT. It encodes CASSADRGEKLFF.

The gene calls are TRBV18 and TRBJ2-1; 8 bases are a match to TRBD1. Trimming took 2 bases from V and 8 from J; bases not matched to a gene: 5. Per germline, CDR1 KGHSH and CDR2 LQKENI. The CDR3 is 14 residues long. The CDR3 sequence: CASSPRTGRDEQFF. Here the CDR3 DNA reads TGTGCCAGCTCACCAAGGACAGGGAGAGATGAGCAGTTCTTC. Combining the CDR3 with reference TRBV18 and TRBJ2-1 gives the whole variable domain NAGVMQNPRHLVRRRGQEARLRCSPMKGHSHVYWYRQLPEEGLKFMVYLQKENIIDESGMPKERFSAEFPKEGPSILRIQQVVRGDSAAYFCASSPRTGRDEQFFGPGTRLTVL.

This clone came up a few times. This CDR3 reads CASSYSIGGSVGYTF. The CDR3 DNA sequence: TGTGCCAGCAGTTACTCGATTGGCGGCTCGGTTGGCTACACCTTC. V usage is TRBV6-5 and J usage is TRBJ1-2; D unresolved. Trimming removed 0 bases from V and 7 bases from J, with 15 bases in between. The CDR3 covers 15 residues. Germline values: CDR1 MNHEY, CDR2 SVGAGI.

The CDR3 reads CASSSGETQYF. DNA for the CDR3: TGTGCCAGCTCGTCGGGGGAGACCCAGTACTTC. The chain is built from TRBV18 and TRBJ2-5; possible D gene TRBD2, 5 bases. Trimming removed 6 bases at V and 5 bases at J, with 7 bases between. The length of the CDR3 is 11 residues. The germline CDR1 and CDR2 sequences are KGHSH and LQKENI.

The chain employs TRBV27 and TRBJ2-3; 8 positions agree with TRBD2. CDR3 length: 15 residues. CDR1 and CDR2 (germline): MNHEY, SMNVEV (reference sequence). V trimming: 6 bases; J trimming: 1 base; junction bases outside the gene matches: 6. The CDR3 nucleotides read TGTGCCAGCAGCGATATAGCGGGACGCACAGATACGCAGTATTTT. Translation gives CASSDIAGRTDTQYF.

The chain employs TRBV5-8 and TRBJ1-4, with 9 bases aligning to TRBD1. Trimming cost V 7 bases and J 7 bases; bases outside gene matches: 8. The CDR3 is 14 residues long. Looked up from germline, CDR1 is SGHTS and CDR2 is YDEGEE. In nucleotides, the CDR3 is TGTGCCAGCCTACTACAGGGGGCAGGTGAAAAACTGTTTTTT. It specifies CASLLQGAGEKLFF.

The chain uses TRBV29-1 and TRBJ1-5; maybe TRBD1 (6 bases). V was shortened by 4 bases and J by 1 base, with 8 bases between the two germline ends. CDR1 is SQVTM, CDR2 ANQGSEA, per germline. The CDR3 extends over 13 amino acids. CDR3 sequence reads: CSVGQGSNQPQHF. In DNA, the CDR3 is TGCAGCGTTGGGCAGGGGAGCAATCAGCCCCAGCATTTT.

The V gene is TRBV6-1, the J gene TRBJ1-5; D is uncertain. Germline assignment: CDR1 MNHNS and CDR2 SASEGT. V was trimmed by 2 bases and J by 0 bases, leaving 8 bases between them. The CDR3 loop spans 15 amino acids. CDR3 bases: TGTGCCAGCAGTGAAACGCCGGTTAGCAATCAGCCCCAGCATTTT. Amino acid sequence: CASSETPVSNQPQHF.

The CDR3 DNA reads TGTGCCAGCTCCAGGGATCCAATGGCTAACTATGGCTACACCTTC. Translating it yields CASSRDPMANYGYTF. This chain links TRBV18 with TRBJ1-2, with D possibly TRBD1 on 5 matching bases. The CDR3 covers 15 residues. Trimming shortened V by 6 bases and J by 0 bases, and 14 bases separated the two germline ends. Looked up from germline, CDR1 is KGHSH and CDR2 is LQKENI. Variable domain in full (rest from reference TRBV18 and TRBJ1-2): NAGVMQNPRHLVRRRGQEARLRCSPMKGHSHVYWYRQLPEEGLKFMVYLQKENIIDESGMPKERFSAEFPKEGPSILRIQQVVRGDSAAYFCASSRDPMANYGYTFGSGTRLTVV.

The chain uses TRBV6-5 and TRBJ1-1, with D maybe TRBD1 (5 bases). Germline lookup yields CDR1 MNHEY and CDR2 SVGAGI. Trimming shortened V by 7 bases and J by 2 bases, and 14 bases separated the two germline ends. This CDR3 spans 14 amino acids. CDR3 DNA: TGTGCCAGCACCTTCGACAGAACTAACACTGAAGCTTTCTTT. Its protein product is CASTFDRTNTEAFF.

The V call is TRBV27, the J call TRBJ1-6; 8 bases align to TRBD1. J gave up 5 bases and V 6 bases, and 12 bases lay outside the gene matches. This CDR3 is built from 17 residues. In germline, CDR1 is MNHEY, CDR2 SMNVEV (reference sequence). The CDR3 loop reads CASRLLRQGNDNSPLHF. The CDR3 bases are TGTGCCAGCAGGCTCCTACGACAGGGGAATGATAATTCACCCCTCCACTTT.